This TCR beta chain is drawn from a study of blood T cells in healthy people across ages. Whole-study context: About one barcoded beta molecule per two T cells was captured by template switching. Study observations and caveats: CMV status of donors was not determined, possibly confounding expanded clonotype changes. Researchers deemed the diversity estimates from one million T cells underestimates.

As concerns this clonotype: The antigen remains unidentified.

Sample-barcoded 5' priming and a J-beta primer mix drove a second PCR of about 6 to 12 cycles. From the 5' RACE reads, TCRdb called clonotypes with MiXCR, one entry per CDR3 protein. The repertoire consists of about 1.6 million distinct CDR3 sequences, with roughly 32% occurring once and the leading ten covering about 10%. Donation came from healthy Caucasian individuals in Russia who were aged roughly 6 to 95. This CDR3 comprises 15 residues. Trimming pared 4 bases from V and 2 bases from J, leaving 14 bases between. CDR1 is SGHDT, CDR2 YYEEEE, per germline. The source is a woman in her thirties in good health. The chain recombines TRBV5-6 with TRBJ2-3; maybe TRBD2 (6 bases). Material for sequencing was blood. CDR3 protein: CASSRPGLHTDTQYF. DNA for the CDR3: TGTGCCAGCAGCCGACCGGGACTTCACACAGATACGCAGTATTTT.